This TCR beta chain is drawn from a study of technical replicates of blood from a few donors. The repertoire was sequenced with immunoSEQ multiplex PCR; TCRdb's copy has only in-frame clones and lacks some. The sample holds about 81,000 clones, just over 95% seen once. V gave up 0 bases and J gave up 1 base, with 10 bases separating them. The CDR3 is 16 residues long. Germline lookup yields CDR1 SGHRS and CDR2 YFSETQ. This TCR was sampled from a human donor in good health. This chain links TRBV5-1 with TRBJ2-2, with D possibly TRBD2 on 6 matching bases. Sequencing used T cells isolated from PBMCs. CDR3 nucleotides: TGCGCCAGCAGCTTGGATGCCGGGAGGAACACCGGGGAGCTGTTTTTT. This codes for CASSLDAGRNTGELFF.